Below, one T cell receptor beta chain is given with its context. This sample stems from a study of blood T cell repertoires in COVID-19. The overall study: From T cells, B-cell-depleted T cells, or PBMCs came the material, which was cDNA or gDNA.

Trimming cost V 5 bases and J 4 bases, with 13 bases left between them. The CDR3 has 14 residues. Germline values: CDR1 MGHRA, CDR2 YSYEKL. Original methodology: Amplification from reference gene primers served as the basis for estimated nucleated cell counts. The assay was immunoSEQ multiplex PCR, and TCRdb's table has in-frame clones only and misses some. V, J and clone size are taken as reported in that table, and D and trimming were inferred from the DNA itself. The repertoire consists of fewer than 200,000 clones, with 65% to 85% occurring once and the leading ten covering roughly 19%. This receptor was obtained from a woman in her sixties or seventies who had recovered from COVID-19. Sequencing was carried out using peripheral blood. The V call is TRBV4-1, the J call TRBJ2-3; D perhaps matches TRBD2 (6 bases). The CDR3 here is CASSTGLPPDTQYF. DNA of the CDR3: TGCGCCAGCAGCACGGGACTCCCGCCAGATACGCAGTATTTT.